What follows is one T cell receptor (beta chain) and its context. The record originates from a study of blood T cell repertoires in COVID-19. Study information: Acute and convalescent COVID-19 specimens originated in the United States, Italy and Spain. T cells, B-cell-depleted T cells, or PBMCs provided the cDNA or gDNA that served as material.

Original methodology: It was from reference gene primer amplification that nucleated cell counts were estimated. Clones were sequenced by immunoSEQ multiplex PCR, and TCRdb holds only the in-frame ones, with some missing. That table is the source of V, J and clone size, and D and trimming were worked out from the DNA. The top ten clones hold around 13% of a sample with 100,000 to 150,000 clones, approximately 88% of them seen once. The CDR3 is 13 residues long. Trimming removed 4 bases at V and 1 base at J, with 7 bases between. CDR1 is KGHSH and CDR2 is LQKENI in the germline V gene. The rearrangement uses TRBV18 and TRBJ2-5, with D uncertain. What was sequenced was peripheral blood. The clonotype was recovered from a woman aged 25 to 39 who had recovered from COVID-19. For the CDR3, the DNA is TGTGCCAGCTCACTAGTAGTCCAAGAGACCCAGTACTTC. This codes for CASSLVVQETQYF.